This T cell receptor (beta chain) derives from a study of breast tumors, draining lymph nodes, adjacent tissues. The lymph nodes were axillary draining lymph nodes from breast cancer patients. Regarding this clonotype: What it recognizes is unknown. Compared with germline, one end of the junction differs, possibly owing to a read error.

The CDR3 loop spans 15 amino acids. Germline-derived CDR1 and CDR2 are SEHNR and FQNEAQ (reference sequence). Study-level results: Tumor TCR diversity was below lymph nodes but above nontumor tissue. The lymph node origin of tumor T cells was framed as consistent with a hypothesis, not demonstrated. Luminal-like breast cancer showed significantly higher tumor–nontumor repertoire similarity than basal-like.

One entry per CDR3 protein results from TCRdb running MiXCR on the multiplex PCR reads. Here the sample spans 150,000 or so distinct CDR3 sequences, around 33% being singletons. The chain carries TRBV7-9 and TRBJ2-1, with 7 bases matching TRBD2. This TCR was sampled from a female donor with breast cancer. Some clones in this sample may be carry-over from other donors' samples. The specimen sequenced was axillary lymph node tissue. CDR3 sequence (DNA): TGTGCCAGCAGCTTAGACGGGGGGTACTACAATGAGCAGCCCTTC. It yields the protein CASSLDGGYYNEQPF.